This is a list of T cell receptor beta chains from one sample in a study of shared clonotypes between healthy human individuals. Method: immunoSEQ multiplex PCR; TCRdb's copy keeps in-frame clones and lacks some. In the table there are about 470,000 clones, roughly 83% of which are singletons. The sample comprised PBMCs. The receptors were gathered from a woman aged 40-49 years in good health. Some clones in this sample may be carry-over from other donors' samples. Each CDR3 is given with its conserved first and last residue. A D gene is named only where the DNA matches it firmly. Rows give clone size only sometimes, using once, few, many, or a class for an expanded clone.

V: TRBV4-3
D: TRBD2
J: TRBJ2-1
length: 15
size: -
CDR3: CASRPGLAGDNEQFF
DNA: TGCGCCAGTAGACCGGGACTAGCGGGAGACAATGAGCAGTTCTTC

V: TRBV28
D: -
J: TRBJ1-5
length: 16
size: once
CDR3: CASTKNPGGSNQPQHF
DNA: TGTGCCAGCACCAAAAACCCGGGGGGTAGCAATCAGCCCCAGCATTTT

V: TRBV11-3
D: TRBD2
J: TRBJ2-1
length: 15
size: -
CDR3: CASSYRREVPNEQFF
DNA: TGTGCCAGCAGTTACAGGCGGGAGGTTCCCAATGAGCAGTTCTTC

V: TRBV6-1
D: -
J: TRBJ2-7
length: 14
size: -
CDR3: CASSAPPFRYEQYF
DNA: TGTGCCAGCAGTGCCCCACCTTTTCGTTACGAGCAGTACTTC

V: TRBV28
D: -
J: TRBJ1-1
length: 11
size: -
CDR3: CASGNGPEAFF
DNA: TGTGCCAGCGGAAATGGGCCTGAAGCTTTCTTT

V: TRBV29-1
D: TRBD2
J: TRBJ2-7
length: 15
size: -
CDR3: CSVPGGASDIYEQYF
DNA: TGCAGCGTCCCCGGGGGGGCTAGCGACATTTACGAGCAGTACTTC

V: TRBV4-1
D: TRBD1
J: TRBJ2-7
length: 14
size: few
CDR3: CASSQDRSGGEQYF
DNA: TGCGCCAGCAGCCAAGATAGGTCAGGGGGCGAGCAGTACTTC

V: TRBV4-1
D: -
J: TRBJ2-2
length: 16
size: -
CDR3: CASSQGPKTNTGELFF
DNA: TGCGCCAGCAGCCAGGGGCCGAAAACGAACACCGGGGAGCTGTTTTTT

V: TRBV5-4
D: -
J: TRBJ2-7
length: 16
size: few
CDR3: CASSLGGRTTNYEQYF
DNA: TGTGCCAGCAGCTTGGGTGGAAGGACTACCAACTACGAGCAGTACTTC

V: TRBV19
D: -
J: TRBJ1-2
length: 14
size: many
CDR3: CASSTAQRERGYTF
DNA: TGTGCCAGTAGTACTGCGCAACGGGAGCGTGGCTACACCTTC

V: TRBV28
D: -
J: TRBJ2-7
length: 12
size: -
CDR3: CASSVGGTSLYF
DNA: TGTGCCAGCAGTGTAGGGGGCACTAGCCTGTACTTC

V: TRBV30
D: -
J: TRBJ2-1
length: 11
size: -
CDR3: CAWGDGFGQFF
DNA: TGTGCCTGGGGGGACGGTTTCGGGCAGTTCTTC

V: TRBV10-3
D: TRBD2
J: TRBJ2-1
length: 15
size: -
CDR3: CAISEGLAEGYEQFF
DNA: TGTGCCATCAGTGAGGGACTAGCGGAGGGGTATGAGCAGTTCTTC

V: TRBV12-2
D: -
J: TRBJ1-5
length: 19
size: -
CDR3: CASRPLERAPGPSNQPQHF
DNA: TGTGCAAGTCGACCCCTTGAGAGGGCCCCAGGGCCTTCTAATCAGCCCCAGCATTTT

V: TRBV28
D: -
J: TRBJ2-3
length: 12
size: -
CDR3: CASSFRGDTQYF
DNA: TGTGCCAGCAGTTTCAGGGGTGATACGCAGTATTTT

V: TRBV28
D: -
J: TRBJ1-2
length: 13
size: few
CDR3: CASRDGPNYGYTF
DNA: TGTGCCAGCAGGGACGGTCCCAACTATGGCTACACCTTC

V: TRBV2
D: TRBD2
J: TRBJ2-7
length: 14
size: -
CDR3: CASRPGLGFYEQYF
DNA: TGTGCCAGCAGACCGGGACTAGGGTTTTACGAGCAGTACTTC

V: TRBV15
D: -
J: TRBJ2-5
length: 15
size: -
CDR3: CATSRPTSPQETQYF
DNA: TGTGCCACCAGCAGGCCAACTAGCCCTCAAGAGACCCAGTACTTC

V: TRBV28
D: -
J: TRBJ2-7
length: 15
size: -
CDR3: CASSLGWIGGEEQYF
DNA: TGTGCCAGCAGTTTAGGCTGGATCGGCGGGGAAGAGCAGTACTTC

V: TRBV27
D: -
J: TRBJ1-3
length: 14
size: -
CDR3: CASSPGFSGNTIYF
DNA: TGTGCCAGCAGCCCAGGTTTCTCTGGAAACACCATATATTTT

V: TRBV18
D: -
J: TRBJ1-2
length: 13
size: few
CDR3: CASSPPFSYGYTF
DNA: TGTGCCAGCTCACCACCATTCTCCTATGGCTACACCTTC

V: TRBV5-4
D: TRBD1
J: TRBJ1-5
length: 14
size: -
CDR3: CASSVDREDQPQHF
DNA: TGTGCCAGCAGCGTGGACAGGGAGGATCAGCCCCAGCATTTT

V: TRBV7-2
D: -
J: TRBJ2-3
length: 14
size: -
CDR3: CASSLGGIPDTQYF
DNA: TGTGCCAGCAGCTTAGGGGGAATCCCAGATACGCAGTATTTT

V: TRBV5-1
D: TRBD2
J: TRBJ2-7
length: 21
size: -
CDR3: CASSLGRGSILAGEPTWEQYF
DNA: TGCGCCAGCAGCTTGGGCCGGGGTTCGATCCTAGCGGGAGAACCTACATGGGAGCAGTACTTC

V: TRBV19
D: -
J: TRBJ2-1
length: 13
size: -
CDR3: CASSIPPSNEQFF
DNA: TGTGCCAGTAGTATACCCCCCAGCAATGAGCAGTTCTTC

V: TRBV30
D: TRBD1
J: TRBJ1-6
length: 14
size: -
CDR3: CAWSLGTGGSPLHF
DNA: TGTGCCTGGAGTCTCGGGACAGGGGGTTCACCCCTCCACTTT